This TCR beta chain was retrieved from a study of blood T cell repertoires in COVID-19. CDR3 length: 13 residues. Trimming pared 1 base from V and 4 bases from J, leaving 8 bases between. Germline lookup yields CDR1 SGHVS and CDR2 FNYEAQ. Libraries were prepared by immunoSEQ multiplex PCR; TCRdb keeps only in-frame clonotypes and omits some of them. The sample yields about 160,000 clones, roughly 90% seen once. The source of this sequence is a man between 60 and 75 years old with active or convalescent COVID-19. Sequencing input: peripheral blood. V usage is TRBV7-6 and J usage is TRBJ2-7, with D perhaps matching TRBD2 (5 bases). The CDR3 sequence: CASSLEPGYEQYF. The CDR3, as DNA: TGTGCCAGCAGCTTAGAACCGGGGTACGAGCAGTACTTC.